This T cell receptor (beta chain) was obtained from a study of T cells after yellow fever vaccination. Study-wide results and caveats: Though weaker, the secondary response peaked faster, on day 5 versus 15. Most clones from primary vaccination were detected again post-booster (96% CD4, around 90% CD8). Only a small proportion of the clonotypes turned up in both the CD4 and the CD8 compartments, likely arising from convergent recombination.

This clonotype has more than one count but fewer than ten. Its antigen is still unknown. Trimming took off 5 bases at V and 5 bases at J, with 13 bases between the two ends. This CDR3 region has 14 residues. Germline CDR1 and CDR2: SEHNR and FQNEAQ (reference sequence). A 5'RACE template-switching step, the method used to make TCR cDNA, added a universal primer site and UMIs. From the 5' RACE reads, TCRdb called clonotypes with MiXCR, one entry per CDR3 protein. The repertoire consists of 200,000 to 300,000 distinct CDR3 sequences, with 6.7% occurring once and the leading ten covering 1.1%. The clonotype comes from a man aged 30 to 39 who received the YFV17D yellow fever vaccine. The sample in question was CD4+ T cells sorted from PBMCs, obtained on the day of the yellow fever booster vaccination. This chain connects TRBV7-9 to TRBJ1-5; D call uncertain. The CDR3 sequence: CASSPDGFHQPQHF. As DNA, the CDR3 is TGTGCCAGCAGCCCGGACGGATTTCATCAGCCCCAGCATTTT.